A selection of T cell receptor beta chains follows, all from one sample in a study of blood T cell repertoires in COVID-19. TCRdb's table, derived via immunoSEQ multiplex PCR, lists solely in-frame clones and lacks some. The data contain around 380,000 clones, 81% of them seen just once; the ten biggest clones take up about 1.2%. Specimen: peripheral blood. The receptors were sampled from a human donor with acute or convalescent COVID-19. The donor label of this sample is uncertain. The conserved cysteine and the conserved F or W are not part of the CDR3 here. A D gene is named only where the DNA matches it firmly.

>NA|TRBV18
ASSHSTNEKLF
>NA|TRBV6-6
ASSSRVEGSPLH
>TRBD2|TRBV6-1
ASSEASTLADYNEQF
>TRBD1|TRBV3-1/TRBV3-2
ASSPGQGASGNTIY
>NA|TRBV2
ASSEPEGFGTQY
>NA|TRBV3-1/TRBV3-2
ASSQRTGNYGYT
>NA|TRBV4-1
ASSQDYRTAATNEKLF
>TRBD1|TRBV28
ASSGQGGWYEQY
>NA|TRBV6-4
ASSDSFHRVMFSSNQPQH
>NA|TRBV4-1
ASSRLGQLYGYT
>TRBD1|TRBV6-1
ASSESSTGQRQPQH
>NA|TRBV9
ASRGQGSYEQY
>NA|TRBV18
ASSGGMDNQPQH
>TRBD1|TRBV29-1
SVEGGGYGYT
>TRBD1|TRBV11-2
ASSYLQGGRSPLH
>TRBD1|TRBV5-1
ASRKTGDLYEQY
>TRBD1|TRBV5-4
ASSWEGDRGDGYT
>NA|TRBV3-1/TRBV3-2
ASSRITGYGNTIY
>TRBD1|TRBV5-4
ASSRGQGTKNIQY
>NA|TRBV18
ASSPAGHSYEQY
>NA|TRBV6-4
ASSASEVVGVVDYGYT
>TRBD1|TRBV19
ASWTGEKRQPQH
>TRBD1|TRBV10-2
ASSESMRDRGSKTQY
>TRBD2|TRBV13
ASSLWSSGRIKDTQY
>NA|TRBV27
ASSLSNAGELF
>NA|TRBV7-9
ASSFGGNTDTQY
>TRBD1|TRBV6-6
ASSLMPGTGGGGYGYT
>NA|TRBV5-6
ASSLSGTREAF
>NA|TRBV6-5
ASRVASGNTIY
>NA|TRBV12-5
ASARGGSPLH
>NA|TRBV7-8
ASSLVGAVQPQH
>TRBD1|TRBV5-1
ASSPRWTGVMNTEAF
>NA|TRBV11-2
ASSSGGTGFNGYT
>NA|TRBV24-1
ATSDPGNTGELF
>TRBD2|TRBV19
ASSIALAGVYNEQF
>NA|TRBV30
AWRQGNEKLF
>TRBD2|TRBV2
ASTEAGGGYEQY
>TRBD2|TRBV6-5
ASSYGSSGITYEQY